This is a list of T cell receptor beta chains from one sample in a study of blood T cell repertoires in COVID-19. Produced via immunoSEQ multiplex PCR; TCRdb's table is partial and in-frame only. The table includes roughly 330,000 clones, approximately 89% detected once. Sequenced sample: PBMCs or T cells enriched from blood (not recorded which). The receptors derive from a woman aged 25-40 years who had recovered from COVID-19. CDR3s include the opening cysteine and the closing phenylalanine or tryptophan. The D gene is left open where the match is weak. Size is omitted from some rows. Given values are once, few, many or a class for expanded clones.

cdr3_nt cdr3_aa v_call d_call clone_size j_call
TGTGCCAGCAGCCAGAGCTCCTATAATTCACCCCTCCACTTT CASSQSSYNSPLHF TRBV3-1/TRBV3-2 . . TRBJ1-6
TGCAGCACGGGGGCAGGGGGAGAAACAGATACGCAGTATTTT CSTGAGGETDTQYF TRBV29-1 . . TRBJ2-3
TGCAGCACGTGGGAGACAGGGAACCTTGGCTACACCTTC CSTWETGNLGYTF TRBV29-1 TRBD1 . TRBJ1-2
TGTGCCAGCAGTTACGAGTTCAGCCTAGCGCCCTCCTACGAGCAGTACTTC CASSYEFSLAPSYEQYF TRBV6-2/TRBV6-3 . . TRBJ2-7
TGCAGCGTTGGGGCAGACTCCTACGAGCAGTACTTC CSVGADSYEQYF TRBV29-1 . once TRBJ2-7
TGTGCCTGGAAAAAGGACAGGAAGACCGGGGAGCTGTTTTTT CAWKKDRKTGELFF TRBV30 TRBD1 . TRBJ2-2
TGCGCCAGCAGCCAGGACAGGAGCTCCTACAATGAGCAGTTCTTC CASSQDRSSYNEQFF TRBV4-1 TRBD1 . TRBJ2-1
TGTGCCAGCAGCTTAGCCCCAGACAGGGCAGTGTCCGGCTACACCTTC CASSLAPDRAVSGYTF TRBV7-9 TRBD1 . TRBJ1-2
TGTGCCATCAGTGGGGGGACAGCGAACACTGAAGCTTTCTTT CAISGGTANTEAFF TRBV10-3 TRBD1 . TRBJ1-1
TGTGCCAGCATCCAGGGGGCCCGTCCGACTGGTACGCAGTATTTT CASIQGARPTGTQYF TRBV13 TRBD1 . TRBJ2-3
TGTGCCAGCAGTTTCGGGGAGCTCTATGGCTACACCTTC CASSFGELYGYTF TRBV6-2/TRBV6-3 . . TRBJ1-2
TGTGCCAGCAGCCGAGTCTGGGGGGGCGACTACAATGAGCAGTTCTTC CASSRVWGGDYNEQFF TRBV5-8 . . TRBJ2-1
TGCGCCAGCAGCCAGGAGCTCCCGGGACAGGGCTCAAACACTGAAGCTTTCTTT CASSQELPGQGSNTEAFF TRBV4-3 TRBD1 . TRBJ1-1
TGTGCCACCACGGACAGATCTAATGAAAAACTGTTTTTT CATTDRSNEKLFF TRBV10-3 . . TRBJ1-4
TGTGCCAGCAGCTTAACGTTAACAGGGAACACCGGGGAGCTGTTTTTT CASSLTLTGNTGELFF TRBV7-3 . . TRBJ2-2
TGTGCCAGCAGTGAATATGGGGGGAAGGGGGAAAAACTGTTTTTT CASSEYGGKGEKLFF TRBV25-1 . . TRBJ1-4
TGCGCCAGCAGCCAAGTACAAGGGGACACTGAAGCTTTCTTT CASSQVQGDTEAFF TRBV4-1 . . TRBJ1-1
TGCGCCAGCAGCTTGGAGATGATGGGCCCTGAAGCTTTCTTT CASSLEMMGPEAFF TRBV5-1 . . TRBJ1-1
TGTGCCAGCAGCTGGGCCTCTGGGACAGCTGGAAACACCATATATTTT CASSWASGTAGNTIYF TRBV5-5 TRBD1 . TRBJ1-3
TGTGCCACCATCCCGAGACAGGGGGCTGCTGGAAACACCATATATTTT CATIPRQGAAGNTIYF TRBV7-9 TRBD1 few TRBJ1-3
TGCGCCAGCAGCCCCGACAGGTTTGATCAGCCCCAGCATTTT CASSPDRFDQPQHF TRBV10-2 . . TRBJ1-5
TGTGCCAGCAGCTTAACAGGGACCCAGTACTTC CASSLTGTQYF TRBV5-8 . . TRBJ2-5
TGTGCCAGCAGCTTTTTCCGTAACACTGAAGCTTTCTTT CASSFFRNTEAFF TRBV11-2 . . TRBJ1-1
TGTGCCAGCAGCTCCTCCCCAGATACGCAGTATTTT CASSSSPDTQYF TRBV5-8 . . TRBJ2-3
TGTGCCAGCAGTTTAATCGGTGGCTACACCTTC CASSLIGGYTF TRBV12-3/TRBV12-4 . . TRBJ1-2
TGTGCCTGGTACGAACAGGGTACGGTCCCTTACAATGAGCAGTTCTTC CAWYEQGTVPYNEQFF TRBV30 . . TRBJ2-1
TGTGCCAGCAGCCAACTGGGACAGGGGGAGAGGGACACTGAAGCTTTCTTT CASSQLGQGERDTEAFF TRBV4-2 TRBD1 . TRBJ1-1
TGTGCCAGCAGCCGGCGGGGGGATACCTACGAGCAGTACTTC CASSRRGDTYEQYF TRBV4-2 TRBD2 . TRBJ2-7
TGTGCCAGCAGCGGGGACAGGGGCCGGGATAATTCACCCCTCCACTTT CASSGDRGRDNSPLHF TRBV13 TRBD1 . TRBJ1-6
TGTGCCAGCAGCAGTGGACAGGGAAGAAATTCACCCCTCCACTTT CASSSGQGRNSPLHF TRBV5-4 TRBD1 . TRBJ1-6
TGTGCCAGCAGTTTGCAGGGATTGCAGTACTTC CASSLQGLQYF TRBV27 . . TRBJ2-4
TGTGCCAGCAGCGAAAGCGGACAGATCAACTATGGCTACACCTTC CASSESGQINYGYTF TRBV3-1/TRBV3-2 . few TRBJ1-2
TGCGCCAGCAGCCCCGAACGCCAGGGCATAAATCAGCCCCAGCATTTT CASSPERQGINQPQHF TRBV4-3 . . TRBJ1-5
TGTGCCAGCAGCCAAGAGTCAGGGGGTGTAGGCTACACCTTC CASSQESGGVGYTF TRBV4-2 TRBD1 . TRBJ1-2
TGTGCCAGCAGGGGGGGCAGGGGGCAGGATGGCTACACCTTC CASRGGRGQDGYTF TRBV2 TRBD1 few TRBJ1-2
TGTGCCAGCAGCTTCCGGGACAGGCTCGAGAACACTGAAGCTTTCTTT CASSFRDRLENTEAFF TRBV7-8 TRBD1 few TRBJ1-1
TGTGCCAGCAGCCAAGGGCTTAATGAAAAACTGTTTTTT CASSQGLNEKLFF TRBV3-1/TRBV3-2 . . TRBJ1-4
TGTGCCAGCAGCTTAGCGACAGTGAACTATGGCTACACCTTC CASSLATVNYGYTF TRBV7-8 . . TRBJ1-2
TGCAGCGTTGAATCAGGCGCCTCCTCTGGGGCCAACGTCCTGACTTTC CSVESGASSGANVLTF TRBV29-1 . . TRBJ2-6
TGTGCCAGCAGTTTTGGGCGGGGTACTAATGAAAAACTGTTTTTT CASSFGRGTNEKLFF TRBV27 . . TRBJ1-4
TGTGCCAGCACCTCGGTAGGGGCTTCATATGGCTACACCTTC CASTSVGASYGYTF TRBV27 . . TRBJ1-2
TGTGCCAGCAGTAACAAGAGGACTGAAGCTTTCTTT CASSNKRTEAFF TRBV6-5 . . TRBJ1-1
TGTGCCAGCAGTATCACAGGGGCTTGGGGAGCTTTCTTT CASSITGAWGAFF TRBV27 TRBD1 . TRBJ1-1
TGTGCCAGCAGCAAAACCGGGACAGGAGGCGTTCGGTATGGCTACACCTTC CASSKTGTGGVRYGYTF TRBV5-8 TRBD1 . TRBJ1-2
TGTGCCAGCAGCCTCTCTTACGAGCAGTACTTC CASSLSYEQYF TRBV7-9 . . TRBJ2-7
TGTGCCAGCAGTTGGACAGCCAACACCGGGGAGCTGTTTTTT CASSWTANTGELFF TRBV27 . . TRBJ2-2
TGTGCCAGCAGTTTACTTTCCTCTGGAAACACCATATATTTT CASSLLSSGNTIYF TRBV28 . few TRBJ1-3
TGTGCCAGCAACCCACAGCCGGGAGATCAGCCCCAGCATTTT CASNPQPGDQPQHF TRBV6-5 . . TRBJ1-5
TGTGCCAGCAGCCCAACCGGGACTAGCAATGAGCAGTTCTTC CASSPTGTSNEQFF TRBV7-3 TRBD2 . TRBJ2-1
TGTGCCAGCAGCTTAGGCGGACAGGGTGGCACAGATACGCAGTATTTT CASSLGGQGGTDTQYF TRBV7-2 TRBD1 . TRBJ2-3
TGTGCCAGCAGTCCTACTACAGGGGTCAATGGCTACACCTTC CASSPTTGVNGYTF TRBV27 TRBD1 . TRBJ1-2
TGCGCCAGCAGCTTGGAGGGGCGTTCCTACGAGCAGTACTTC CASSLEGRSYEQYF TRBV5-1 . . TRBJ2-7
TGCAGCGTTGCAGGGGGCGGCTACACCTTC CSVAGGGYTF TRBV29-1 TRBD1 . TRBJ1-2
TGTGCCAGCAGTCGACGGGGAAACACCGGGGAGCTGTTTTTT CASSRRGNTGELFF TRBV28 . . TRBJ2-2
TGTGCCAGCAGTTTCGTAGCGGGGGAGGTCGAGCAGTACTTC CASSFVAGEVEQYF TRBV2 TRBD2 . TRBJ2-7
TGTGCCATCAGTGAGCTCGGGGGGCTTGGGGAGACCCAGTACTTC CAISELGGLGETQYF TRBV10-3 . once TRBJ2-5
TGCGCCAGCAGCCAATCTAGCGGGGGGGCCGCGGTCGGGGAGCTGTTTTTT CASSQSSGGAAVGELFF TRBV4-3 TRBD2 . TRBJ2-2
TGTGCCAGCAGCATCGACAGGGTGAACACTGAAGCTTTCTTT CASSIDRVNTEAFF TRBV2 TRBD1 few TRBJ1-1
TGTGCAAGTCGCTTAAAGATCATTAAAAGGGTTAGCGCTGAAGCTTTCTTT CASRLKIIKRVSAEAFF TRBV12-2 . . TRBJ1-1